The clone carrying this TCR beta chain was detected many times. The target antigen is unknown. The CDR3 length is 13 residues. V was trimmed by 2 bases and J by 3 bases, leaving 8 bases between them. From germline, CDR1 is MNHEY and CDR2 SMNVEV (reference sequence). Template material for amplifying TCR beta CDR3 regions consisted of RNA transcripts. An initial round of RT-PCR targeting the TCR CDR3 relied on the HTBI primer set. TCRdb re-derived calls from the multiplex PCR reads in MiXCR, one entry per CDR3 protein. The sample has more than 550,000 distinct CDR3 sequences; about 18% are singletons. This sample was taken from a study of T cells in Graves' hyperthyroidism and ophthalmopathy. The overall study: Peripheral blood samples were taken at initial diagnosis, prior to any treatment.

General study results and limits: In blood, most of the thyroid clonotypes expanded above 0.001 were also present. Ophthalmopathy cases were set apart from stable hyperthyroidism by a 13 V-J model. Prediction of ophthalmopathy progression came a median 6.5 months pre-onset.

The sample was blood. The rearrangement uses TRBV27 and TRBJ2-7; perhaps TRBD2 as D (5 bases). The clonotype comes from a man in his fifties with Graves' hyperthyroidism. The CDR3 DNA follows: TGTGCCAGCAGTTTAAAAGGACTCTACGAGCAGTACTTC. Translated: CASSLKGLYEQYF.